Listed below are T cell receptor beta chains from one sample, sequenced in a study of CD49a tissue-resident CD8 T cells in human skin. Profiled with immunoSEQ multiplex PCR; TCRdb holds only in-frame clones, not every one. The sample table includes some 51 clones. The sample consisted of CD103+ CD49a- CD8+ T cells sorted from skin dermis. All receptors come from a human donor in good health. Each CDR3 is given with its conserved first and last residue. A D gene is named only where the DNA matches it firmly. The listing skips clone size in some rows; elsewhere it reads once, few, many or a size class.

V	size	J	D	DNA	CDR3
TRBV10-3	NA	TRBJ1-5	TRBD1	TGTGCCATCAGTGGCGGGGGACAGGGATTTAGCAATCAGCCCCAGCATTTT	CAISGGGQGFSNQPQHF
TRBV6-5	NA	TRBJ2-7	TRBD1	TGTGCTACAGGGACAGGGCCCTCCTACGAGCAGTACTTC	CATGTGPSYEQYF
TRBV19	NA	TRBJ1-5	NA	TGTGCCTCGAGCTGGAGTCAGGGTAGCAATCAGCCCCAGCATTTT	CASSWSQGSNQPQHF
TRBV2	hyperexpanded	TRBJ2-7	TRBD2	TGTGCCAGCACCCTTACTAGCGGGCTCTCCTACGAGCAGTACTTC	CASTLTSGLSYEQYF
TRBV13	once	TRBJ2-5	TRBD1	TGTGCCAGCAGCGGGGGGACAGGGGGCTTGGAGACCCAGTACTTC	CASSGGTGGLETQYF
TRBV25-1	NA	TRBJ1-2	NA	TGTGCCAGCAGTGGAACGACAGAACTGGGGAGGACCTATGGCTACACCTTC	CASSGTTELGRTYGYTF
TRBV10-3	NA	TRBJ2-1	TRBD2	TGTGCCATCAGTGGAGTCGGGAGGGAGAGGACCGTAAATGAGCAGTTCTTC	CAISGVGRERTVNEQFF
TRBV30	NA	TRBJ2-3	NA	TGTGCCTGGAGTGAGGACAGCGGAGCTAGCACAGATACGCAGTATTTT	CAWSEDSGASTDTQYF
TRBV6-5	NA	TRBJ2-1	NA	TGTGCCAGCAGTTACTCGAAAGTTCGAGCCTACAATGAGCAGTTCTTC	CASSYSKVRAYNEQFF
TRBV2	NA	TRBJ1-1	NA	TGTGCCAGAGACTTGAACACTGAAGCTTTCTTT	CARDLNTEAFF
TRBV27	few	TRBJ2-2	NA	TGTGCCAGCACGTACAGTACCCTCCCGACAGAAGCGAACACCGGGGAGCTGTTTTTT	CASTYSTLPTEANTGELFF
TRBV5-6	NA	TRBJ2-3	NA	TGTGCCAGCAGCGGGGGGTTGGCGGAGCCCACAGATACGCAGTATTTT	CASSGGLAEPTDTQYF
TRBV21-1	hyperexpanded	TRBJ2-5	NA	TGTGCCAGCAGCCCCTCCGGGGTAATAGAGACCCAGTACTTC	CASSPSGVIETQYF
TRBV27	few	TRBJ2-1	NA	TGTGCCAGCAGTTTAGGGACTTACCAGAGCTCCTACAATGAGCAGTTCTTC	CASSLGTYQSSYNEQFF
TRBV19	few	TRBJ2-7	TRBD2	TGTGCCAGTACCCTAGCGGGAGTGTCTCTCTACGAGCAGTACTTC	CASTLAGVSLYEQYF
TRBV4-1	NA	TRBJ2-3	TRBD1	TGCGCCAGCAGCCCAGGACAGGGGGCTGGAGATACGCAGTATTTT	CASSPGQGAGDTQYF
TRBV5-6	NA	TRBJ2-7	NA	TGTGCCAGCAGCTTGGGTTCAGGAGGATACGAGCAGTACTTC	CASSLGSGGYEQYF
TRBV7-2	NA	TRBJ1-6	TRBD1	TGTGCCAGCAGCTTGTCGACAGGGGGCAATTCACCCCTCCACTTT	CASSLSTGGNSPLHF
TRBV5-6	NA	TRBJ2-1	NA	TGTGCCAGCAGCTTGGCCGGGGGGCACTACAATGAGCAGTTCTTC	CASSLAGGHYNEQFF
TRBV5-4	NA	TRBJ2-7	TRBD2	TGTGCCAGCAGCTCAGATGGGGCGGGGGGTCTCTACGAGCAGTACTTC	CASSSDGAGGLYEQYF
TRBV5-1	NA	TRBJ1-6	NA	TGCGCCAGCAGCGGGGACATTAGTTCACCCCTCCACTTT	CASSGDISSPLHF
TRBV21-1	NA	TRBJ1-6	NA	TGTGCCAGCAGGGCCCCACTAGCTACACATACTCATAATTCACCCCTCCACTTT	CASRAPLATHTHNSPLHF
TRBV6-1	once	TRBJ2-4	TRBD1	TGTGCCGGCGGACAGGAAAACATTCAGTACTTC	CAGGQENIQYF
TRBV19	NA	TRBJ1-5	NA	TGTGCCAGTAGATATAGCTACGGTAGCAATCAGCCCCAGCATTTT	CASRYSYGSNQPQHF